This T cell receptor (beta chain) appears in the sequencing data of a study of Graves' ophthalmopathy and Graves' hyperthyroidism (dated by TCRdb to the late 2010s). At the level of the whole study: Stable hyperthyroidism was defined as no progression to ophthalmopathy within 18 months of follow-up. The study used TCR beta repertoire signatures to distinguish Graves' ophthalmopathy from Graves' hyperthyroidism and to predict progression to ophthalmopathy. In total, some 130 blood samples were TCR-sequenced: fewer than 50 ophthalmopathy, 75 hyperthyroidism and some 17 hyperthyroidism-to-ophthalmopathy patients. To explore V-J signatures that distinguish ophthalmopathy from hyperthyroidism, a discovery set of about a hundred patients was enrolled, made up of more than 40 with ophthalmopathy and under 65 with stable hyperthyroidism. For independent validation, a separate cohort was made up of around 18 hyperthyroidism patients plus 17 patients who later progressed from hyperthyroidism to ophthalmopathy. T-cell repertoires of thyroid tissue and blood were compared in about six hyperthyroidism patients. Following sample collection, hyperthyroidism patients were given methimazole at a starting dose of 30 mg daily, and ophthalmopathy patients were given high-dose intravenous methylprednisolone.

The hyperthyroidism patients were 18 to 65 years old and newly diagnosed, with a disease duration of less than 2 months. Patients with other autoimmune diseases, uncontrolled infections, pregnancy or lactation were excluded. Diagnosis was based on clinical symptoms, serum thyroxine, TRAb, thyroid ultrasound and orbital computed tomography. Total RNA was extracted using Trizol reagent, and RNA quality was checked on an Agilent 2100 Bioanalyzer. Overall study results and their limits: Ophthalmopathy was separated from stable hyperthyroidism by the 13-signature model with around 88% sensitivity and about 81% specificity in cross-validation and with 80%/75% in the test set. Most of the expanded thyroid clonotypes with a frequency above 0.001 were also detected in blood, and it was suggested that the thyroid immune response may be reflected by blood repertoires. In validation, the model predicted ophthalmopathy progression with over 60% sensitivity and about 73% specificity; 12 predicted patients were CT-confirmed with GO in a median of approximately six months. Sample size was not predetermined statistically, and investigators were not blinded to group allocation.

The CDR3 contains 14 residues, cysteine and phenylalanine counted. Only the CDR3 DNA is retained, 42 bases long and in frame from the first base. Based on the germline V gene, the CDR1 and CDR2 sequences are SQVTM and ANQGSEA. This clonotype was picked up many times. Its cognate antigen has yet to be identified. Qualities for individual bases were not recorded, and no much larger clone is one base off. For repertoire sequencing, TCR beta CDR3 regions were amplified from RNA transcripts. The first round was an RT-PCR using HTBI primers with the Qiagen OneStep RT-PCR kit, and this first round was followed by a second-round multiplex PCR, then size selection and purification. Sequencing of the libraries was carried out on an Illumina HiSeq2000 in paired-end mode with 100 bp reads. The authors processed their data as follows. SOAPnuke was used for read processing, and reads with adapters, uncalled bases, a mean Phred below 15, or no exact constant-primer or identifier match were discarded. COPE v1.2.5 was used to merge the high-quality paired reads. Each unique nucleotide sequence was treated as a clonotype, and MiTCR v1.1 was used to align the clonotypes to the IMGT TRB V, D and J references. The analysis was limited to V-J combinations with a frequency above 0.0001, which together covered 99.2% of the repertoires. For each V-J combination, a TCR clonal expansion and chaos score was defined as the ratio of F50 clonal expansion to chaos observed in the TCRdist matrix. Welch's t-statistics and random forest were used to reduce the features to 10 to 15 V-J combinations, which were then used as input to a naive Bayes classifier. Thyroid-blood repertoire similarity was quantified with the Morisita-Horn index. TCRdb reran the public reads through fastp at Q25 and MiXCR, keeping productive beta chains. When rows share a CDR3 protein, they turn into one entry using the most common DNA and genes. None of the V and J calls come from the authors' own analysis; TCRdb made them. Recorded for this sample are around 1.1 million distinct CDR3 sequences; about 35% of them occurred a single time. Clones ranked in the top ten supply around 10% of the sample.

The sequencing sample was made of peripheral blood or thyroid tissue (not recorded which). The chain couples TRBV29-1 to TRBJ2-5, with 7 bases matching TRBD1. The receptor comes from an adult man with Graves' hyperthyroidism. The CDR3 amino acid sequence is: CSPRDREVQETQYF. At the DNA level, the sequence is TGCAGTCCCCGGGACAGAGAAGTTCAAGAGACCCAGTACTTC.